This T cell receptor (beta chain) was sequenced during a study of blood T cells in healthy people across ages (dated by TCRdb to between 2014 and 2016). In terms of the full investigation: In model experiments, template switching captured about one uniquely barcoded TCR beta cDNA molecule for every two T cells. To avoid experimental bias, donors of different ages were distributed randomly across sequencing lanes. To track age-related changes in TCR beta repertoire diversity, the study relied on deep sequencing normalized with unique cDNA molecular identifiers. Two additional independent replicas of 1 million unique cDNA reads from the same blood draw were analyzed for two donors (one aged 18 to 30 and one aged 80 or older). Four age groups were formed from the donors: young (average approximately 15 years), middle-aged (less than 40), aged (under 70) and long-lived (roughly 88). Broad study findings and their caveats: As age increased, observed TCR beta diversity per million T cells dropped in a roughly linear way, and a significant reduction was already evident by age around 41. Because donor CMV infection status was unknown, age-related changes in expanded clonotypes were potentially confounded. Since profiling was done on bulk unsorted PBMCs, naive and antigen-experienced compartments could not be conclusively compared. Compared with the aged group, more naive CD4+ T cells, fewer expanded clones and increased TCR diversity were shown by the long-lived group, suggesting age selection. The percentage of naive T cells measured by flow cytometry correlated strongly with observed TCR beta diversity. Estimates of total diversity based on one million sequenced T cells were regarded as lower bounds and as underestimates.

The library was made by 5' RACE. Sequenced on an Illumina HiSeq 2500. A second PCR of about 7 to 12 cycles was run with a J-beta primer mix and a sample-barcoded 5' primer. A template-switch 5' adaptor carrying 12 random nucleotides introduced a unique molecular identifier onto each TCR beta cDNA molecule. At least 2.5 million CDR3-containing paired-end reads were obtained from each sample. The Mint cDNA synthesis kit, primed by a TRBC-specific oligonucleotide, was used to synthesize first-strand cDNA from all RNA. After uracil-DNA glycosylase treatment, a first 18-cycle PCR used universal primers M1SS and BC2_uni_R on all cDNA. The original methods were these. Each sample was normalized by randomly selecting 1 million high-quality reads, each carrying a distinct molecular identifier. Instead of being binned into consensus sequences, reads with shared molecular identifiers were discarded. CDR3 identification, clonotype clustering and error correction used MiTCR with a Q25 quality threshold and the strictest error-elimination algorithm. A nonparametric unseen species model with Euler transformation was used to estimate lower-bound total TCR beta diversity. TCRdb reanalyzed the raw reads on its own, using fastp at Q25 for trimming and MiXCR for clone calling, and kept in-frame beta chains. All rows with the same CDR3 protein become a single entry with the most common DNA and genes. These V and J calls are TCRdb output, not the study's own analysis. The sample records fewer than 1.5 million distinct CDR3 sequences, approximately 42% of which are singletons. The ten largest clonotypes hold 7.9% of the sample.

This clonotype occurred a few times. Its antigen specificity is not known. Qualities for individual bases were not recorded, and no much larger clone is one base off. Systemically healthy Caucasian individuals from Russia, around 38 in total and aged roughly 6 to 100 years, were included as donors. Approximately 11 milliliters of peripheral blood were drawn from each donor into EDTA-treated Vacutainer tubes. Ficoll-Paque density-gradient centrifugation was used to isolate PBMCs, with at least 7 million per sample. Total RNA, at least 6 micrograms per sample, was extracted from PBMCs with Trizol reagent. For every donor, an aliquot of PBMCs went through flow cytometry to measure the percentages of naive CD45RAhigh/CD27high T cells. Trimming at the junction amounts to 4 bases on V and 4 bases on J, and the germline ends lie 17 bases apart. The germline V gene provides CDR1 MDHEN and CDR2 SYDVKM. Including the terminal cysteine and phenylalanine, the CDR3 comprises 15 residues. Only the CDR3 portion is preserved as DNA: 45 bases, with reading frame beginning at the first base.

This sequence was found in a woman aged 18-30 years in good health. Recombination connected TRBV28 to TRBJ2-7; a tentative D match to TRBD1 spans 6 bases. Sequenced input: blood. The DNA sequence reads TGTGCCAGCAGTTGGAAACAGGGTAGGGGTTACGAGCAGTACTTC. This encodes CASSWKQGRGYEQYF.